This T cell receptor (beta chain) was recorded in a study of memory CD4+ T cells and cytomegalovirus serostatus. Study context: Healthy Belgian adult donors included under ten CMV-positive and more than 20 CMV-negative people.

Germline V gene data show CDR1 as MDHEN and CDR2 as SYDVKM. The CDR3 is made up of 15 amino acids. Trimming pared 6 bases from V and 2 bases from J, leaving 14 bases between. The sort gate was single viable CD3+CD4+CD8-CD45RO+ cells for memory CD4+ T cells. After thawing, CD4+ T cells were positively selected. The repertoire was sequenced with immunoSEQ multiplex PCR; TCRdb's copy has only in-frame clones and lacks some. The sample lists about 27,000 clones; about 80% were seen once. The sequence was obtained from an adult in good health and CMV-seronegative. The specimen was memory CD4+ T cells from blood. The genes are TRBV28 and TRBJ2-1; D remains ambiguous. The CDR3 sequence is CASREQLDAYNEQFF. The CDR3 DNA follows: TGTGCCAGCAGGGAACAGCTGGACGCCTACAATGAGCAGTTCTTC.